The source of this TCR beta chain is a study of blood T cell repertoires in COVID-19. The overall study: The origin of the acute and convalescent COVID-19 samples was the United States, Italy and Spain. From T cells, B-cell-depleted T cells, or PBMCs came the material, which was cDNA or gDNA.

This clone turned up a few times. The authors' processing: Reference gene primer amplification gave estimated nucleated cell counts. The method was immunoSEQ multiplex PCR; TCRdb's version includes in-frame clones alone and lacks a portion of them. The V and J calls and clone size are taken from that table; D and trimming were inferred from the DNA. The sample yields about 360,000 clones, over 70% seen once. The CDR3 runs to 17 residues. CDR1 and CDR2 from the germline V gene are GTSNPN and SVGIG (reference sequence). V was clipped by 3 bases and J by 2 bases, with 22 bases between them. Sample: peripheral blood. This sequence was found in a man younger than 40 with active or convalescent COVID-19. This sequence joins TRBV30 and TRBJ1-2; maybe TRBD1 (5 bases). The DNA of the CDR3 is TGTGCCTGGAGCTACTGGGTACGGGGACTTCAAAACTATGGCTACACCTTC. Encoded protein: CAWSYWVRGLQNYGYTF.